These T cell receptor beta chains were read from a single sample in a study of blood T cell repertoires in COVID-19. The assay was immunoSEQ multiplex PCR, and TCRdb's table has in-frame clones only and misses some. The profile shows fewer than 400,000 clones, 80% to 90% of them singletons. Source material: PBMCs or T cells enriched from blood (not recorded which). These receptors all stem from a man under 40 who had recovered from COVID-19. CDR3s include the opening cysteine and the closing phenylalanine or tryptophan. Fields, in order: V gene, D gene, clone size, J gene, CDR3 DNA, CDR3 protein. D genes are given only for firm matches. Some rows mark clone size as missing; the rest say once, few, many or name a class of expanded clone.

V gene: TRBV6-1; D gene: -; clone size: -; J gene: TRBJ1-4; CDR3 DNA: TGTGCCAGCAGTGAACCAGGGCTAACTAATGAAAAACTGTTTTTT; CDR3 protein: CASSEPGLTNEKLFF
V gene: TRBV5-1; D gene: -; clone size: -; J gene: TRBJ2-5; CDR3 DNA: TGCGCCAGCAGCTTGGGACAGTCGGCCCTAGAGACCCAGTACTTC; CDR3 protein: CASSLGQSALETQYF
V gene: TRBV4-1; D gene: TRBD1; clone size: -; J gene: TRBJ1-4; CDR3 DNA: TGCGCCAGCAGCCAACAGGGGGCCACTAATGAAAAACTGTTTTTT; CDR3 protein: CASSQQGATNEKLFF
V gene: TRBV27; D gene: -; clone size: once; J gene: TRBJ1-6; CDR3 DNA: TGTGCCAGCAGTTTCCTGACTCGCTCCTATAATTCACCCCTCCACTTT; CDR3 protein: CASSFLTRSYNSPLHF
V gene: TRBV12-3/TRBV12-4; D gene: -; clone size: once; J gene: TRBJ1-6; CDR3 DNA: TGTGCCAGCAATCTAAACTCTAATTCACCCCTCCACTTT; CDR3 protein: CASNLNSNSPLHF
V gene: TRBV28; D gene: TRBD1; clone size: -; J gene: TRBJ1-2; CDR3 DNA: TGTGCCAGCATCCCAGGGGGACAGGGTCCCCTAGATGGTGGCTACACCTTC; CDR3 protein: CASIPGGQGPLDGGYTF
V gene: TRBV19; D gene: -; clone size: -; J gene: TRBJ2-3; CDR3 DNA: TGTGCCAGTAGTATTAGCGTAGCCTCGGGCACAGATACGCAGTATTTT; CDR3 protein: CASSISVASGTDTQYF
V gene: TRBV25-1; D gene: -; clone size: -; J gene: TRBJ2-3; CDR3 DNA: TGTGCCAGCAGTGAGGGGGCCCTTCAGGAGTATTTT; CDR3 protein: CASSEGALQEYF
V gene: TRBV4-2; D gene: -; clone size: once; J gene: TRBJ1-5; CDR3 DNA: TGTGCCAGCAGCCAAGAGGAGGGAGGGGGTACCGGGCCCCAGCATTTT; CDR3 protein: CASSQEEGGGTGPQHF
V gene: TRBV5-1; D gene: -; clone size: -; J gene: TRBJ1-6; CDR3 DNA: TGCGCCAGCAGCTTGAACAGAAATTCACCCCTCCACTTT; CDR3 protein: CASSLNRNSPLHF
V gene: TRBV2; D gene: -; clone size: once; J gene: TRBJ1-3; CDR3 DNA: TGTGCCAGCAGGTCCGGGACAAAGGTTTTCTCTGGAAACACCATATATTTT; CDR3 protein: CASRSGTKVFSGNTIYF
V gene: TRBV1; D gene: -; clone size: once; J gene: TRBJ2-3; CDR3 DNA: TGCACCAGCAGCCAAGAAGGACTAGCGGGGGGGCCCAAAGATACGCAGTATTTT; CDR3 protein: CTSSQEGLAGGPKDTQYF
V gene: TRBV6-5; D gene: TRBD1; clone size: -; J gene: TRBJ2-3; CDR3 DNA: TGTGCCAGCAGACAAAACAGGGGGGCAGATACGCAGTATTTT; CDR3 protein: CASRQNRGADTQYF
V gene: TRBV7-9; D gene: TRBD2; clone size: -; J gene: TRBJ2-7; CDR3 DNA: TGTGCCAGCAGCTTAGTAGGTGGGACTAGCGTGACCTACGAGCAGTACTTC; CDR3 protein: CASSLVGGTSVTYEQYF
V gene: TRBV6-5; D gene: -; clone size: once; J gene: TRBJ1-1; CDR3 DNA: TGTGCCAGCAGTTCCAGGGGCAGCGCTGAAGCTTTCTTT; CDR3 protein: CASSSRGSAEAFF
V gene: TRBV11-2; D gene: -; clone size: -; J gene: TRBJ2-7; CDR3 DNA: TGTGCCAGCAGCTTAGATCGAGGAGACGAGCAGTACTTC; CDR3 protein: CASSLDRGDEQYF